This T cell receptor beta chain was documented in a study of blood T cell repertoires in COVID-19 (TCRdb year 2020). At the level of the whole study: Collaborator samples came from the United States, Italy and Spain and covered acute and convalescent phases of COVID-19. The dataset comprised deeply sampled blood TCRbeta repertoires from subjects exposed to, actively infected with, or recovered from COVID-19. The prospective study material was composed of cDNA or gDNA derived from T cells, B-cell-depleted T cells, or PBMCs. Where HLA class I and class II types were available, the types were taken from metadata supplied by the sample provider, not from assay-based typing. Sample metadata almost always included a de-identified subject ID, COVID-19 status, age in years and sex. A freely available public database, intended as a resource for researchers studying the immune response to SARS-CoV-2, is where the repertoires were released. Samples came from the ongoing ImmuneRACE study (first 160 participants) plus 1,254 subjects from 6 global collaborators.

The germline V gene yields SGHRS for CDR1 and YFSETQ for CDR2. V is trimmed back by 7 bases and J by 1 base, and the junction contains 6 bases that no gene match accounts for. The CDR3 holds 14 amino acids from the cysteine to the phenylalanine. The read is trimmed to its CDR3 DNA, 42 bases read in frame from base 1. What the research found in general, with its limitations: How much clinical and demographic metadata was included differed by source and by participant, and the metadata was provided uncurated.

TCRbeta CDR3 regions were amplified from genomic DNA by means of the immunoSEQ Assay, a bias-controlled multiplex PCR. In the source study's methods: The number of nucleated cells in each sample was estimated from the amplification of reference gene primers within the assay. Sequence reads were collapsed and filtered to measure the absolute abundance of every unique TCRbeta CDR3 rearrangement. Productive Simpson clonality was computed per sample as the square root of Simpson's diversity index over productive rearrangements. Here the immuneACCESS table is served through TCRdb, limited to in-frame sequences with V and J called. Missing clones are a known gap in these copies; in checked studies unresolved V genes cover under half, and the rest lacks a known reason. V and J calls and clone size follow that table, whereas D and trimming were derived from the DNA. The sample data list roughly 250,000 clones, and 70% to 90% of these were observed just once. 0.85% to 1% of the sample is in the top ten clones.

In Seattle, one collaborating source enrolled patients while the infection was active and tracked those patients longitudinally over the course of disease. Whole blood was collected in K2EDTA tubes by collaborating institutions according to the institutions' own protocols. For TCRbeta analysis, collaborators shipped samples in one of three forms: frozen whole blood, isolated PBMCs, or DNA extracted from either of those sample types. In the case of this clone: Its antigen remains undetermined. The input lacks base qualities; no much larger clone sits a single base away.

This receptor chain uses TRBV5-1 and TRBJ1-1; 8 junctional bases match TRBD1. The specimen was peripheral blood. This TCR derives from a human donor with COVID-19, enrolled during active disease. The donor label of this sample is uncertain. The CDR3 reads CASEAGGRNTEAFF. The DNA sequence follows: TGCGCCAGCGAGGCAGGGGGCAGGAACACTGAAGCTTTCTTT.